This T cell receptor beta chain appears in the sequencing data of a study of OX40 agonist ivuxolimab in advanced cancers. The study in broad terms: Ivuxolimab was a fully human IgG2 agonistic monoclonal antibody targeting the costimulatory receptor OX40 (CD134). Of the 50 or so patients in dose escalation, approximately 20 had hepatocellular carcinoma, some 15 had melanoma, 9 had renal cell carcinoma and 9 had head and neck cancer. Intravenous ivuxolimab was administered to patients every 2 weeks at six dose levels: 0.01, 0.1, 0.3, 1.5, 3 and 10 mg/kg. Patients were allowed to have had prior anti-PD-1, anti-PD-L1 or anti-CTLA-4 therapy, and 30% to 40% of the dose-escalation patients had been treated with checkpoint inhibitors. In the dose-escalation cohort, 65% to 90% of patients were male, and the mean age was approximately 60 years, with a range of 23 to 79. Peripheral TCRbeta sequencing aimed to test whether ivuxolimab altered TCR sequence diversity and caused clonal T-cell expansion. Partial responses were achieved by three dose-escalation patients, of whom one had hepatocellular carcinoma and two had cutaneous melanoma. The paper describes the monotherapy dose-escalation part (N of about 57 patients) of the phase I trial of ivuxolimab. General conclusions and limits of the study: Low levels of normalized T-cell clonal expansion were also seen in some patients who did not respond. Clonal expansion of both CD4+ and CD8+ blood T cells was observed from baseline to week 6 at doses 0.1 to 3.0 mg/kg. Partial responders in the 0.1-3.0 mg/kg groups had among the lowest normalized peripheral clonal expansion, especially among CD8+ T cells. After ivuxolimab, CD8+ T cells had more expanded clones than CD4+ T cells on average. The antigen specificity of the clonally expanded peripheral T cells was not determined.

As regards this clone: What this receptor recognizes is not known. There are no base qualities to consult, and no much larger clone falls within one base.

Genomic DNA was isolated from the sorted cells so that the TCRbeta CDR3 region could be sequenced. TCRbeta CDR3 regions were sequenced using the immunoSEQ Assay. Held by TCRdb, this immuneACCESS table contains in-frame sequences only and omits some clones. Under half of the omission traces to an unresolved V gene where checked; the cause of the rest is unknown. For this sample there are around 30,000 clones; roughly 86% appear just once. Around three fifths of the sample lies in the top ten. The trial excluded patients who had a history of autoimmune disease or were on systemic immunosuppression. Peripheral blood for TCR sequencing was collected from all dose cohorts at baseline, on cycle 4 day 1, and on cycle 7 day 1. Samples came from an open-label, multicenter, first-in-human phase I dose-escalation trial of ivuxolimab. The trial enrolled adults with locally advanced or metastatic head and neck squamous cell, hepatocellular, melanoma or renal cell carcinoma. CD4+ and CD8+ T cells were sorted separately from peripheral blood before TCR sequencing.

Specimen: CD4+ or CD8+ T cells sorted from blood, collected in a trial of the OX40 agonist ivuxolimab. This TCR was sampled from an adult with an advanced solid tumor such as melanoma, head and neck, liver or kidney cancer.

CDR3 loop: CASSSFRDIENIQYF. The bases are TGTGCCAGCAGTTCCTTCCGGGACATAGAAAACATTCAGTACTTC. Rearrangement joined TRBV28 to TRBJ2-4; perhaps TRBD1 is the D gene, with 6 bases matching. The junction carries 15 bases between V and J, which are trimmed by 4 bases and 5 bases respectively. Inclusive of the bounding cysteine and phenylalanine, the CDR3 is 15 residues long. Only CDR3 DNA remains: 45 bases, in frame from the first base. Reading the germline V gene gives CDR1 MDHEN and CDR2 SYDVKM.